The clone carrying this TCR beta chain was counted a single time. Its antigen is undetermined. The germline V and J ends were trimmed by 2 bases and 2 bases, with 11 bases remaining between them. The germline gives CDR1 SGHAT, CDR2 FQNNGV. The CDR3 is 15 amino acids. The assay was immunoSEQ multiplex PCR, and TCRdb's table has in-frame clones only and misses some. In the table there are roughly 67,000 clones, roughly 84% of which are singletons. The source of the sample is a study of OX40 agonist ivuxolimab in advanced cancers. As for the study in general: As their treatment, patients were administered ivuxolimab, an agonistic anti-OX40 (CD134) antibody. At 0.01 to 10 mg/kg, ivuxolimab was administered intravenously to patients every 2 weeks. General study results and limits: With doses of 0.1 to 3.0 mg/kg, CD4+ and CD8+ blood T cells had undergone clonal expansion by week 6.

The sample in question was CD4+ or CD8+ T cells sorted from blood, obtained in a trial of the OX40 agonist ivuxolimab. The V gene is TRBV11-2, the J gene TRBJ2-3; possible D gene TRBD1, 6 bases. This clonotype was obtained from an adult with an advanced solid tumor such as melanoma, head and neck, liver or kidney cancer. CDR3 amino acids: CASSLTDSITDTQYF. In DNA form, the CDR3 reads TGTGCCAGCAGCTTAACGGACAGTATCACAGATACGCAGTATTTT.